This T cell receptor (beta chain) was identified during a study of shared clonotypes between healthy human individuals. Points from the study as a whole: The study sampled only blood, and tissue repertoires likely differ. The genetic and exposure-history diversity represented was limited by few donors.

The germline gives CDR1 MDHEN, CDR2 SYDVKM. V was pared by 6 bases and J by 2 bases, with 5 bases between. This CDR3 region has 12 residues. This clone was observed a few times. Antigen specificity is unknown. The unsorted PBMC replicate PCRs were performed with approximately 0.3 ug DNA, 32,000 or so T cell genomes. Profiled with immunoSEQ multiplex PCR; TCRdb holds only in-frame clones, not every one. The data contain about 450,000 clones, around 79% of them singletons. When samples were unsorted, 70 million to 95 million PBMCs were used for genomic DNA. Input material: PBMCs. This receptor was identified in a woman between 40 and 50 years old in good health. Some clones in this sample may be carry-over from other donors' samples. This rearrangement joins TRBV28 to TRBJ1-5, with unresolved D. CDR3 sequence reads: CASRWGNQPQHF. DNA of the CDR3: TGTGCCAGCAGGTGGGGCAATCAGCCCCAGCATTTT.